Shown below are 6 T cell receptor beta chains from a single sample sequenced in a study of T-cell reconstitution after alpha-beta-depleted transplantation in children listed by TCRdb under 2016. Libraries came from PCR. TCRdb shows the sequencer as Illumina HiSeq 2500. TCR library preparation used molecular barcoding, with unique molecular identifiers applied to normalize quantification of the TCRbeta repertoire. TCRdb ran its own pipeline on the public reads, namely fastp trimming at Q25 and MiXCR clone calling, and kept in-frame beta chains. Under each unique CDR3 protein, matching rows form one entry showing the most common genes and DNA. The sample includes about 460,000 distinct CDR3 sequences, with 10% observed a single time. About 2% of the sample rests with the top ten. The treatment or condition tag for this specimen amounts to: allogeneic hematopoietic cell transplantation with graft depleted of TCRalphabeta T cells and CD19 B cells.

Sequences were derived from PBMCs, sampled before TCRalphabeta/CD19-depleted stem cell transplant. Receptors were obtained from a child under 10 years old with inherited bone marrow failure, due to receive a stem cell transplant.

This clonotype was seen repeatedly, ten times or more. This rearrangement joins TRBV4-3 to TRBJ2-7; D unclear. V was clipped by 0 bases and J by 6 bases, with 6 bases between them. CDR1 LGHNA and CDR2 YSLEER come from the germline V gene. This CDR3 is 12 amino acids long. The CDR3 DNA is TGCGCCAGCAGCCAAGATGCGAGCGAGCAGTACTTC. This translates into CASSQDASEQYF.

At least ten counts were recorded for this clonotype. This chain connects TRBV4-3 to TRBJ2-2; 7 bases line up with TRBD1. The CDR3 extends over 16 amino acids. The V gene end was trimmed by 0 bases and the J gene end by 13 bases; junction bases not matched to a gene: 14. CDR1 LGHNA and CDR2 YSLEER come from the germline V gene. CDR3: CASSQDLERGRISLFF. CDR3 DNA: TGCGCCAGCAGCCAAGATCTCGAGAGGGGGCGTATATCGCTGTTTTTT.

This clonotype showed up many times. The V and J genes are TRBV7-2 and TRBJ2-1; the D is unclear. The length of the CDR3 is 14 residues. Germline-derived CDR1 and CDR2 are SGHTA and FQGNSA. Trimming cost V 0 bases and J 11 bases, with 14 bases left between them. Here the CDR3 DNA reads TGTGCCAGCAGCTTAGCGCCGGCTACCCGGAAGCAGTTCTTC. Its protein is CASSLAPATRKQFF.

This clonotype has more than one count but fewer than ten. This chain links TRBV29-1 with TRBJ2-7; perhaps D is TRBD1 or TRBD2 (5 bases each). Trimming cost V 8 bases and J 3 bases, with 20 bases left between them. The CDR3 loop spans 14 amino acids. Germline CDR1 and CDR2: SQVTM and ANQGSEA. The chain's CDR3 is CSFRVGATLYEQYF. DNA of the CDR3: TGCAGCTTCCGGGTCGGGGCTACCCTCTACGAGCAGTACTTC.

This clonotype was found many times. J is TRBJ1-2 and V is TRBV24-1; D unclear. The V end lost 1 base, the J end lost 6 bases, and 8 bases lay between the germline ends. The germline CDR1 and CDR2 sequences are KGHDR and SFDVKD. CDR3 length equals 13 residues. The CDR3 region is CATSDLGSHGYTF. DNA for the CDR3: TGTGCCACCAGTGATTTAGGTTCTCATGGCTACACCTTC.

Details on this clonotype: This may be a read error, as it is one base from a much larger clone. This sequence joins TRBV20-1 and TRBJ2-1, with 7 positions matching TRBD2. The closer fit of TRBJ2-7 to the DNA end suggests the J call may be wrong. The germline CDR1 and CDR2 sequences are DFQATT and SNEGSKA (reference sequence). CDR3 length equals 13 residues. The CDR3 protein is CRARREIGNEQYF. Here the CDR3 DNA reads TGCAGGGCTAGGCGGGAGATCGGAAATGAGCAGTACTTC.